These 32 T cell receptor beta chains were all obtained from the same sample, sequenced in a study of identical twins. TCRdb reprocessed the 5' RACE reads via MiXCR and lists one record per CDR3 protein. The sample shows 1,800,000 or so distinct CDR3 sequences, less than 40% of them seen only once. Source material: cord blood. The receptors were gathered from a newborn girl in good health.

This clonotype was recorded a few times. The rearrangement joins TRBV12-3 or TRBV12-4 to TRBJ1-4; D may be TRBD1 (6 bases). CDR3 size: 16 residues. V lost 3 bases and J lost 7, with 18 bases in between. CDR3 nucleotide sequence: TGTGCCAGCAGTTTTTTAAGGGGGGCGCAGCTTGAAAAACTGTTTTTT. This gives the protein CASSFLRGAQLEKLFF.

This clonotype was recorded a few times. The chain combines TRBV25-1 with TRBJ2-2; the D is unclear. Germline V CDR1 and CDR2: MGHDK, SYGVNS. V was cut by 1 base and J by 1 base, with 7 bases left in between. CDR3 size: 15 residues. CDR3 nucleotide sequence: TGTGCCAGCAGTGAATGGCGTCTGAACACCGGGGAGCTGTTTTTT. Its protein is CASSEWRLNTGELFF.

The rearrangement links TRBV12-3 or TRBV12-4 to TRBJ1-2; D may be TRBD1 (6 bases). Trimming stripped 3 bases from V and 4 bases from J, with 15 bases between. This CDR3 contains 15 residues. The CDR3 DNA sequence: TGTGCCAGCAGTTTGGGGGGGGCTATCTCCTATGGCTACACCTTC. This encodes CASSLGGAISYGYTF.

Concerning this clonotype: At one end the junction does not follow the germline gene, possibly because of a read error. The chain links TRBV28 to TRBJ1-6; D is ambiguous. The V gene's germline CDR1 is MDHEN and CDR2 SYDVKM. The CDR3 spans 15 residues. The chain's CDR3 is CGSSLLPDGSSPLHF. The CDR3 coding sequence is TGTGGCAGCAGTTTACTCCCGGACGGTTCATCACCCCTCCACTTT. Full variable domain (remainder filled in from reference TRBV28 and TRBJ1-6): DVKVTQSSRYLVKRTGEKVFLECVQDMDHENMFWYRQDPGLGLRLIYFSYDVKMKEKGDIPEGYSVSREKKERFSLILESASTNQTSMYLCGSSLLPDGSSPLHFGNGTRLTVT.

This clonotype was seen once. The chain links TRBV14 to TRBJ2-6; TRBD1 might be the D (6 bases). The CDR3 is made up of 13 amino acids. Trimming shortened V by 6 bases and J by 15 bases, and 18 bases separated the two germline ends. The germline V gene has CDR1 SGHDN and CDR2 FVKESK. CDR3 residues: CASSRYRTGNLTF. CDR3 in DNA: TGTGCCAGCAGTCGGTACCGAACAGGGAACCTGACTTTC. Full variable domain (remainder filled in from reference TRBV14 and TRBJ2-6): EAGVTQFPSHSVIEKGQTVTLRCDPISGHDNLYWYRRVMGKEIKFLLHFVKESKQDESGMPNNRFLAERTGGTYSTLKVQPAELEDSGVYFCASSRYRTGNLTFGAGSRLTVL.

V usage is TRBV7-9 and J usage is TRBJ2-1; 10 bases are a match to TRBD2. Unmatched junction bases numbered 7, after V lost 3 bases and J lost 8 bases. The CDR3 has 15 amino acids. Germline V gene lookup returns CDR1 SEHNR and CDR2 FQNEAQ (reference sequence). CDR3 nucleotide sequence: TGTGCCAGCAGCTTTACTAGCGGGGTTAAAGATGAGCAGTTCTTC. This gives the protein CASSFTSGVKDEQFF.

In this sample, this clonotype turned up a few times. The gene calls are TRBV20-1 and TRBJ2-7, with TRBD2 matching over 11 bases. Germline V gene sequence: CDR1 DFQATT, CDR2 SNEGSKA (reference sequence). Losses at the gene ends were 7 bases for V and 3 bases for J; bases not matched to a gene: 5. The CDR3 is 13 amino acids. The CDR3 spells CSVRLAGHYEQYF. The CDR3 DNA sequence: TGCAGTGTTCGACTAGCGGGGCACTACGAGCAGTACTTC.

The V call is TRBV2, the J call TRBJ2-7; 13 nucleotides align to TRBD2. The CDR3 length is 15 residues. The germline V gene encodes CDR1 SNHLY and CDR2 FYNNEI. Germline trimming cut 7 bases from V and 3 bases from J; bases unmatched to any gene: 6. CDR3 coding DNA: TGTGCCAGCACGAAAGGGACTAGCGGGAACTACGAGCAGTACTTC. Its protein is CASTKGTSGNYEQYF.

This clonotype was counted between two and nine times. V usage is TRBV27 and J usage is TRBJ2-1; no definite D call. CDR1 MNHEY and CDR2 SMNVEV come from the germline V gene (reference sequence). Trimming pared 4 bases from V and 2 bases from J, leaving 6 bases between. The CDR3 is 13 amino acids. CDR3 nucleotides: TGTGCCAGCAGTTCACCGACCTACAATGAGCAGTTCTTC. Translating gives CASSSPTYNEQFF.

The J gene is TRBJ2-1, the V gene TRBV25-1; tentative D call: TRBD2 (7 bases). The germline CDR1 and CDR2 sequences are MGHDK and SYGVNS. The CDR3 totals 17 residues. V lost 9 bases and J 5 bases, leaving 26 bases between the germline ends. CDR3 protein: CARKGPSTGGPHNEQFF. Written as DNA, the CDR3 is TGTGCCAGAAAGGGCCCCTCAACGGGGGGCCCCCACAATGAGCAGTTCTTC.

The rearrangement joins TRBV2 to TRBJ2-2, with TRBD1 identical over 10 bases. CDR3 length equals 17 residues. CDR1 and CDR2 from the germline V gene are SNHLY and FYNNEI. After removal of 6 bases from V and 4 bases from J, the junction contained 11 bases not matched to a gene. CDR3: CASRTTGTGVVTGELFF. CDR3 DNA sequence: TGTGCCAGCAGGACTACCGGGACAGGGGTCGTCACCGGGGAGCTGTTTTTT.

This clonotype came up a few times. The rearrangement joins TRBV6-5 to TRBJ2-5; 12 nucleotides line up with TRBD2. There are 15 residues in the CDR3. Germline-derived CDR1 and CDR2 are MNHEY and SVGAGI. The ends lost 6 bases at V and 11 bases at J; junction bases unmatched: 13. In nucleotides, the CDR3 is TGTGCCAGCAGCCGCTGGACTAGCGGGATAGGAGAGCAGTACTTC. Translation: CASSRWTSGIGEQYF.

The chain has TRBV7-2 and TRBJ2-7; D not certain. The CDR3 totals 18 residues. Trimming stripped 3 bases from V and 0 bases from J, with 21 bases between. The germline V gene encodes CDR1 SGHTA and CDR2 FQGNSA. DNA for the CDR3: TGTGCCAGCAGCTTCGGCGTTGGGGTTACTGGATTCTCCTACGAGCAGTACTTC. It is translated as CASSFGVGVTGFSYEQYF.

The chain is built from TRBV28 and TRBJ2-3, with 10 bases identical to TRBD1. Germline CDR1 reads MDHEN; CDR2 reads SYDVKM. This CDR3 is built from 16 residues. J was trimmed by 4 bases and V by 5 bases; bases with no gene match: 9. This CDR3 reads CASSVSDRGSADTQYF. The DNA of the CDR3 is TGTGCCAGCAGTGTCTCGGACAGGGGGAGCGCAGATACGCAGTATTTT.

The chain carries TRBV12-3 or TRBV12-4 and TRBJ2-5, with D hard to call. This CDR3 has 13 residues. V was clipped by 3 bases and J by 5 bases, with 10 bases between them. Here the CDR3 DNA reads TGTGCCAGCAGTTTCTCCTCCAGGGAGACCCAGTACTTC. This gives the protein CASSFSSRETQYF.

This chain uses TRBV7-3 with TRBJ2-4, with 8 bases matching TRBD2. The junction had 4 bases not matched to a gene; V was cut back by 4 bases and J by 5 bases. This CDR3 region has 14 residues. CDR1 SGHTA and CDR2 FQGTGA come from the germline V gene. This CDR3 reads CASSSGTRENIQYF. The CDR3 nucleotides read TGTGCCAGCAGCTCAGGGACTAGGGAAAACATTCAGTACTTC.

On this clonotype itself: A much larger clone sits a single nucleotide away, making a read error possible. This chain uses TRBV6-5 with TRBJ1-4, with 8 bases lining up with TRBD1. CDR1 MNHEY and CDR2 SVGAGI come from the germline V gene. The CDR3 totals 13 residues. CDR3 region: CASSRTGNEKPFF. For the CDR3, the DNA is TGTGCCAGCAGTAGGACAGGGAATGAAAAACCGTTTTTT.

The table lists this clonotype with a few counts. The gene calls are TRBV5-1 and TRBJ2-3; D is perhaps TRBD1 (5 bases). V was shortened by 0 bases and J by 1 base, with 15 bases between the two germline ends. Germline-derived CDR1 and CDR2 are SGHRS and YFSETQ. The CDR3 is 17 amino acids. The CDR3 reads CASSLGGVQVRTDTQYF. Here the CDR3 DNA reads TGCGCCAGCAGCTTGGGGGGCGTACAGGTTCGCACAGATACGCAGTATTTT.

The sample holds many counts of this clonotype. The chain uses TRBV20-1 and TRBJ2-1, with 13 bases identical to TRBD2. The CDR3 covers 14 residues. Germline CDR1 reads DFQATT; CDR2 reads SNEGSKA (reference sequence). Trimming took 4 bases from V and 4 from J; bases not matched to a gene: 1. The CDR3 coding sequence is TGCAGTGCTACGGGACTAGCGGGGTACAATGAGCAGTTCTTC. Amino acids: CSATGLAGYNEQFF.

This clonotype was picked up many times. J is TRBJ2-1 and V is TRBV28; D gene unclear. The V gene lost 2 bases and the J gene lost 0 bases, with 11 bases spanning the gap. The CDR3 is made up of 16 amino acids. Germline V gene data show CDR1 as MDHEN and CDR2 as SYDVKM. DNA for the CDR3: TGTGCCAGCAGTTTAGGCCAAACGCTCTCCTACAATGAGCAGTTCTTC. Translation gives CASSLGQTLSYNEQFF.

The V and J genes are TRBV20-1 and TRBJ2-7; D is undetermined. This CDR3 comprises 13 residues. Germline loops: CDR1 DFQATT, CDR2 SNEGSKA (reference sequence). Trimming removed 2 bases at V and 3 bases at J, with 11 bases between. In nucleotides, the CDR3 is TGCAGTGCTAGACGTCTAGGGTTCTACGAGCAGTACTTC. Translated: CSARRLGFYEQYF.

V gene TRBV28 combines with J gene TRBJ1-2; D not resolved. V was clipped by 5 bases and J by 3 bases, with 10 bases between them. CDR3 size: 13 residues. Germline-derived CDR1 and CDR2 are MDHEN and SYDVKM. CDR3 sequence: CASSPERYYGYTF. The CDR3 DNA reads as TGTGCCAGCAGTCCCGAGAGATACTATGGCTACACCTTC.

This clonotype appeared many times. The V and J genes are TRBV28 and TRBJ2-1; 10 bases align to TRBD2. Looked up from germline, CDR1 is MDHEN and CDR2 is SYDVKM. This CDR3 region has 15 residues. The V and J ends lost 5 bases and 4 bases, in that order; junction bases with no gene match: 5. The CDR3 sequence: CASSVGTSVYNEQFF. The DNA of the CDR3 is TGTGCCAGCAGTGTCGGGACTAGCGTTTACAATGAGCAGTTCTTC.

This clonotype was seen only a few times. The CDR3, as DNA: TGTGCCACCAGCCAACCGGGACTAGCGGGTAGGGAGCAGTTCTTC. Translation gives CATSQPGLAGREQFF. The genes are TRBV15 and TRBJ2-1; TRBD2 agrees at 12 bases. Germline CDR1 reads LNHNV; CDR2 reads YYDKDF (reference sequence). Trimming cost V 5 bases and J 10 bases; bases outside gene matches: 9. The CDR3 runs to 15 residues.

The chain's CDR3 is CASSFQPRETQYF. CDR3 DNA: TGTGCCAGCAGCTTCCAACCCCGGGAGACCCAGTACTTC. The V and J genes are TRBV7-9 and TRBJ2-5; D is ambiguous. Germline V gene data show CDR1 as SEHNR and CDR2 as FQNEAQ (reference sequence). This CDR3 has 13 amino acids. V was trimmed by 3 bases and J by 5 bases, leaving 10 bases between them. Using reference TRBV7-9 and TRBJ2-5 for the parts outside the CDR3, the full variable domain is DTGVSQNPRHKITKRGQNVTFRCDPISEHNRLYWYRQTLGQGPEFLTYFQNEAQLEKSRLLSDRFSAERPKGSFSTLEIQRTEQGDSAMYLCASSFQPRETQYFGPGTRLLVL.

Of note for this clonotype: Relative to the germline gene, one junction end is altered; a read error may explain this. V and J are TRBV3-1 and TRBJ2-1; tentative D call: TRBD2 (6 bases). The V gene's germline CDR1 is LGHDT and CDR2 YNNKEL (reference sequence). The CDR3 sequence is 15 residues long. CDR3 coding DNA: TGTGCCAGCAGTCAAGCCCTAGCGACTTACAATGAGCAGGTCTTC. Its translation is CASSQALATYNEQVF.

This clonotype was picked up many times. This rearrangement joins TRBV4-2 to TRBJ2-1; D gene ambiguous. Germline loops: CDR1 LGHNA, CDR2 YNFKEQ. V lost 1 base and J lost 5, with 9 bases in between. CDR3 length: 14 residues. The CDR3 sequence is CASSQGERDNEQFF. CDR3 DNA sequence: TGTGCCAGCAGCCAAGGGGAACGGGACAATGAGCAGTTCTTC.

At least ten counts were recorded for this clonotype. The chain joins TRBV4-2 to TRBJ2-7; tentatively, D is TRBD1 (6 bases). The CDR3 runs 15 residues. Germline CDR1 reads LGHNA; CDR2 reads YNFKEQ. Trimming stripped 1 base from V and 1 base from J, with 11 bases between. CDR3 region: CASSQGQTGSYEQYF. As DNA, the CDR3 is TGTGCCAGCAGCCAAGGCCAGACAGGATCCTACGAGCAGTACTTC.

This clonotype was found a few times. J is TRBJ1-5 and V is TRBV27; D is uncertain. The germline V gene has CDR1 MNHEY and CDR2 SMNVEV (reference sequence). V lost 5 bases and J lost 2, with 16 bases in between. This CDR3 region has 16 residues. CDR3 protein: CASSPLSTIGNQPQHF. CDR3 coding DNA: TGTGCCAGCAGTCCCCTCTCGACAATTGGCAATCAGCCCCAGCATTTT.

There are a few counts of this clonotype. V usage is TRBV5-1 and J usage is TRBJ2-3; 7 bases are a match to TRBD1. V gave up 4 bases and J gave up 2 bases; unmatched junction bases: 7. CDR1 and CDR2 (germline): SGHRS, YFSETQ. The CDR3 sequence is 15 residues long. CDR3 coding DNA: TGCGCCAGCAGCAAAGGACAGGTCTCCACAGATACGCAGTATTTT. This sequence encodes CASSKGQVSTDTQYF. Together with reference TRBV5-1 and TRBJ2-3, the CDR3 gives the full variable domain: KAGVTQTPRYLIKTRGQQVTLSCSPISGHRSVSWYQQTPGQGLQFLFEYFSETQRNKGNFPGRFSGRQFSNSRSEMNVSTLELGDSALYLCASSKGQVSTDTQYFGPGTRLTVL.

The table lists this clonotype with a few counts. This chain uses TRBV29-1 with TRBJ2-3; TRBD2 matches at 13 bases. The ends lost 8 bases at V and 0 bases at J; junction bases unmatched: 8. The CDR3 is 16 residues long. Germline CDR1 is SQVTM and CDR2 is ANQGSEA. In DNA, the CDR3 is TGCAGCCCTTGGACTAGCGGGAGCCCTAGCACAGATACGCAGTATTTT. It encodes CSPWTSGSPSTDTQYF.

This rearrangement joins TRBV13 to TRBJ2-7, with 8 bases that match TRBD1. The CDR3 totals 15 residues. Trimming cost V 2 bases and J 3 bases; bases outside gene matches: 6. Germline loops: CDR1 PRHDT, CDR2 FYEKMQ (reference sequence). The CDR3 spells CASSLLHRGDYEQYF. DNA for the CDR3: TGTGCCAGCAGCTTACTACACAGGGGGGACTACGAGCAGTACTTC.